Following are 20 T cell receptor beta chains from one sample sequenced in a study of control samples from healthy donors and cancer patients. Sequencing used immunoSEQ multiplex PCR; TCRdb keeps in-frame clones, though not all of them. The sample includes tens of thousands of clones, 80% to 95% seen only once; the top ten take around 3.9%. The sequencing input was blood. The receptor source for this set is a woman in her forties or fifties in good health.

The genes are TRBV9 and TRBJ2-5; 14 bases match TRBD2. The CDR3 runs to 16 residues. Germline CDR1 SGDLS, CDR2 YYNGEE. V dropped 3 bases and J dropped 1; count of bases not matched to a gene: 2. Written as DNA, the CDR3 is TGTGCCAGCAGCGCCGGGACTAGCGGGGGCCAAGAGACCCAGTACTTC. Translation: CASSAGTSGGQETQYF.

The chain is built from TRBV12-3 or TRBV12-4 and TRBJ2-7; TRBD1 matches at 7 bases. CDR3 length: 13 residues. The trim removed 6 bases at V and 2 bases at J, leaving 4 bases unmatched. The CDR3 spells CASRGQSPYEQYF. DNA for the CDR3: TGTGCCAGCAGGGGACAGAGCCCCTACGAGCAGTACTTC.

V is TRBV6-2 or TRBV6-3 and J is TRBJ2-7; D may be TRBD1 or TRBD2 (5 bases each). Trimming pared 6 bases from V and 0 bases from J, leaving 21 bases between. The germline gives CDR1 MNHEY, CDR2 SVGEGT. The CDR3 runs to 17 residues. CDR3 DNA: TGTGCCAGCAGCTCCCATGGGACGGCTGTCAGCTCCTACGAGCAGTACTTC. It is translated as CASSSHGTAVSSYEQYF.

The rearrangement joins TRBV28 to TRBJ1-6; 8 bases agree with TRBD1. Germline CDR1 reads MDHEN; CDR2 reads SYDVKM. The CDR3 contains 15 residues. V lost 6 bases to trimming and J lost 5 bases; unmatched junction nucleotides: 6. CDR3 nucleotide sequence: TGTGCCAGCAGACGTAACAGGGGGAATAATTCACCCCTCCACTTT. It is translated as CASRRNRGNNSPLHF.

The CDR3 DNA is TGTGCCAGCAGCGAGGGCAGTCCCTCCCTAAATTCACCCCTCCACTTT. Protein: CASSEGSPSLNSPLHF. The rearrangement links TRBV9 to TRBJ1-6; no clear D gene. Between the trimmed V and J ends, which lost 3 bases and 7 bases, there was a span of 17 bases. This CDR3 is built from 16 residues. In germline, CDR1 is SGDLS, CDR2 YYNGEE.

The chain combines TRBV5-5 with TRBJ2-7; TRBD2 matches at 12 bases. The V gene's germline CDR1 is SGHKS and CDR2 YYEKEE (reference sequence). V was pared by 4 bases and J by 3 bases, with 8 bases of the junction left unmatched. This CDR3 region has 16 residues. As DNA, the CDR3 is TGTGCCAGCAGCAACATGCGGACTAGCGGGGACTACGAGCAGTACTTC. Amino acid sequence: CASSNMRTSGDYEQYF.

A single count supports this clone. The genes are TRBV6-5 and TRBJ1-5, with D possibly being TRBD1 (5 bases). The CDR3 is made up of 15 amino acids. V was clipped by 6 bases and J by 4 bases, with 16 bases between them. Per the germline V gene, CDR1 is MNHEY and CDR2 is SVGAGI. CDR3 nucleotide sequence: TGTGCCAGCAGGAGCGCAAGGGGCAAAAATCAGCCCCAGCATTTT. Protein: CASRSARGKNQPQHF.

The chain combines TRBV7-2 with TRBJ2-3; 8 positions agree with TRBD2. The CDR3 loop spans 17 amino acids. CDR1 is SGHTA and CDR2 is FQGNSA in the germline V gene. The V segment lost 0 bases and the J segment 2 bases; nucleotides outside the gene matches: 7. The CDR3 bases are TGTGCCAGCAGCTTAGCGCACAGCGGGGGCTTCACAGATACGCAGTATTTT. Protein sequence: CASSLAHSGGFTDTQYF. Based on the CDR3 plus reference TRBV7-2 and TRBJ2-3, the full variable domain is GAGVSQSPSNKVTEKGKDVELRCDPISGHTALYWYRQSLGQGLEFLIYFQGNSAPDKSGLPSDRFSAERTGGSVSTLTIQRTQQEDSAVYLCASSLAHSGGFTDTQYFGPGTRLTVL.

The rearrangement uses TRBV5-1 and TRBJ1-5, with 7 bases matching TRBD1. Germline V gene sequence: CDR1 SGHRS, CDR2 YFSETQ. The CDR3 has 15 amino acids. The trim removed 5 bases at V and 1 base at J, leaving 6 bases unmatched. As DNA, the CDR3 is TGCGCCAGCAGACGGGACAGTGCAAGCAATCAGCCCCAGCATTTT. It encodes CASRRDSASNQPQHF.

The chain's CDR3 is CASSFLKRTDTQYF. CDR3 coding DNA: TGTGCCAGCAGCTTCCTAAAGAGAACAGATACGCAGTATTTT. The chain has TRBV13 and TRBJ2-3; unclear D gene. The ends were cut back, 3 bases at V and 3 bases at J, with 10 bases in the middle. CDR3 size: 14 residues. The V gene's germline CDR1 is PRHDT and CDR2 FYEKMQ (reference sequence).

This sequence joins TRBV7-2 and TRBJ1-2; no clear D. Trimming took off 10 bases at V and 3 bases at J, with 15 bases between the two ends. There are 13 residues in the CDR3. Germline assignment: CDR1 SGHTA and CDR2 FQGNSA. CDR3 nucleotide sequence: TGTGCCACCCTGGACGGAACTTACTATGGCTACACCTTC. This translates into CATLDGTYYGYTF.

The chain carries TRBV7-3 and TRBJ2-3, with D possibly matching TRBD1 (7 bases). The germline CDR1 and CDR2 sequences are SGHTA and FQGTGA. The ends were cut back, 5 bases at V and 2 bases at J, with 23 bases in the middle. The CDR3 has 18 amino acids. CDR3 protein: CASSPGGQPSDFTDTQYF. The CDR3 nucleotides are TGTGCCAGCAGCCCCGGGGGACAGCCGTCCGATTTCACAGATACGCAGTATTTT.

V is TRBV6-5 and J is TRBJ2-5; D is ambiguous. V lost 6 bases, J lost 3 bases, and 14 bases lay in between. The length of the CDR3 is 14 residues. Germline CDR1 reads MNHEY; CDR2 reads SVGAGI. The CDR3 nucleotides are TGTGCCAGCAGAGCTAGGGTCTTGGAAGAGACCCAGTACTTC. It translates to CASRARVLEETQYF.

The CDR3 sequence: CAWSGDRGPTGNTIYF. CDR3 sequence (DNA): TGTGCCTGGAGTGGTGACAGGGGGCCTACTGGAAACACCATATATTTT. The rearrangement links TRBV30 to TRBJ1-3; 10 positions agree with TRBD1. CDR1 GTSNPN and CDR2 SVGIG come from the germline V gene (reference sequence). V lost 1 base, J lost 2 bases, and 5 bases stayed unmatched. This CDR3 contains 16 residues. Drawing the rest from reference TRBV30 and TRBJ1-3, the complete variable domain is SQTIHQWPATLVQPVGSPLSLECTVEGTSNPNLYWYRQAAGRGLQLLFYSVGIGQISSEVPQNLSASRPQDRQFILSSKKLLLSDSGFYLCAWSGDRGPTGNTIYFGEGSWLTVV.

The rearrangement joins TRBV30 to TRBJ1-1; TRBD1 agrees at 7 bases. The V segment lost 6 bases and the J segment 5 bases; nucleotides outside the gene matches: 12. Germline V CDR1 and CDR2: GTSNPN, SVGIG (reference sequence). The CDR3 is made up of 14 amino acids. CDR3 loop: CACRKRDRQTEAFF. CDR3 DNA: TGTGCCTGCCGTAAACGGGACAGACAGACTGAAGCTTTCTTT.

This chain links TRBV6-5 with TRBJ1-2; no definite D call. This CDR3 comprises 14 residues. Deletions cut 6 bases from V and 3 bases from J, with 14 bases between. Germline CDR1 and CDR2: MNHEY and SVGAGI. For the CDR3, the DNA is TGTGCCAGCAGCCGAGGCCGGACGTACTATGGCTACACCTTC. Its translation: CASSRGRTYYGYTF.

This chain uses TRBV9 with TRBJ1-1; D perhaps matches TRBD1 (5 bases). Germline CDR1 reads SGDLS; CDR2 reads YYNGEE. Trimming removed 3 bases from V and 0 bases from J, with 9 bases in between. The length of the CDR3 is 14 residues. CDR3 in amino acids: CASSETAMNTEAFF. In DNA, the CDR3 is TGTGCCAGCAGCGAGACAGCTATGAACACTGAAGCTTTCTTT.

The V gene is TRBV5-1, the J gene TRBJ2-7; a possible D gene is TRBD2 (5 bases). Germline-derived CDR1 and CDR2 are SGHRS and YFSETQ. V lost 4 bases and J lost 4, with 15 bases in between. This CDR3 has 14 residues. CDR3 amino acids: CASSPEVSTYEQYF. The CDR3 DNA reads as TGCGCCAGCAGCCCGGAGGTATCAACTTACGAGCAGTACTTC.

The V call is TRBV7-2, the J call TRBJ1-1; D unclear. Deletions cut 2 bases from V and 3 bases from J, with 10 bases between. Germline V CDR1 and CDR2: SGHTA, FQGNSA. The CDR3 sequence is 14 residues long. The CDR3 sequence: CASSLKVSDTEAFF. CDR3 nucleotide sequence: TGTGCCAGCAGCTTAAAGGTTTCGGACACTGAAGCTTTCTTT.

The chain combines TRBV28 with TRBJ1-2; TRBD1 aligns across 7 bases. This CDR3 is 13 amino acids long. The J segment lost 7 bases and the V segment lost 7 bases, leaving 9 bases of the junction unmatched. Germline lookup yields CDR1 MDHEN and CDR2 SYDVKM. For the CDR3, the DNA is TGTGCCAGCACCGCTCACAGGGGTGGTGGCTACACCTTC. Translated, it gives CASTAHRGGGYTF.